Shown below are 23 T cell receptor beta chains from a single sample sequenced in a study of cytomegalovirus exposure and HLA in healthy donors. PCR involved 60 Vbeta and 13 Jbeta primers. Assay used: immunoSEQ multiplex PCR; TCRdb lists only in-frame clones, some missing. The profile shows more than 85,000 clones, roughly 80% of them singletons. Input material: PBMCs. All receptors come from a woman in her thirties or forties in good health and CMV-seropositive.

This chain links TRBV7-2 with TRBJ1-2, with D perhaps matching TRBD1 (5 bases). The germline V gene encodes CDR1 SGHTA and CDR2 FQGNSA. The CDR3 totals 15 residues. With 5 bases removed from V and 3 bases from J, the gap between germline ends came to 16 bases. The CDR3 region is CASSPYPGSHYGYTF. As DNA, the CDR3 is TGTGCCAGCAGCCCTTACCCAGGGTCCCACTATGGCTACACCTTC.

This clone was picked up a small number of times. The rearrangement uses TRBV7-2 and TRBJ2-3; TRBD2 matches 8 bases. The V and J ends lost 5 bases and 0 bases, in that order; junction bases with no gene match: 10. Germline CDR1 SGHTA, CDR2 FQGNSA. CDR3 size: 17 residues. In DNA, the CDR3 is TGTGCCAGCAGCGTCGCCGGGACTAGGACTAGCACAGATACGCAGTATTTT. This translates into CASSVAGTRTSTDTQYF.

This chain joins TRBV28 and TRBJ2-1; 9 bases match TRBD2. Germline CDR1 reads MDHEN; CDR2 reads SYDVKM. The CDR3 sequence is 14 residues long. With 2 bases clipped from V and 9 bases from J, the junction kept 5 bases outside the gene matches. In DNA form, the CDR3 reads TGTGCCAGCAGTTTAGGGACTAGCTCGGGTGAGCAGTTCTTC. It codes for CASSLGTSSGEQFF. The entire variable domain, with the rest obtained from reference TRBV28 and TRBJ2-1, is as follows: DVKVTQSSRYLVKRTGEKVFLECVQDMDHENMFWYRQDPGLGLRLIYFSYDVKMKEKGDIPEGYSVSREKKERFSLILESASTNQTSMYLCASSLGTSSGEQFFGPGTRLTVL.

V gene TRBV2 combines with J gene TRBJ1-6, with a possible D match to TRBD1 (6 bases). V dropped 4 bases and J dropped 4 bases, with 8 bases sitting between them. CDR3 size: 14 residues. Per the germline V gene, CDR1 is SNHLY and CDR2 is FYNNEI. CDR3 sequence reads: CASSAGQYNSPLHF. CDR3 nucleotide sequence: TGTGCCAGCAGTGCAGGACAGTATAATTCACCCCTCCACTTT.

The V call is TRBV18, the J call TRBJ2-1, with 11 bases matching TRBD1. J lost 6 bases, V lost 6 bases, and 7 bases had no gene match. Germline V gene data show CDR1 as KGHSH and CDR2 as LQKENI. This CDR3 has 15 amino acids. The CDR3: CASSQAGTGGNEQFF. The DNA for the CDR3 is TGTGCCAGCTCGCAAGCCGGGACAGGGGGCAATGAGCAGTTCTTC.

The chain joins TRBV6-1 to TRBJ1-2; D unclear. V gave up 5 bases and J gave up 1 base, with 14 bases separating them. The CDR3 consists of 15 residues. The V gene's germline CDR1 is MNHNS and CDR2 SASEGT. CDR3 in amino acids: CASSSLGGFNYGYTF. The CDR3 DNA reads TGTGCCAGCAGTTCCCTGGGCGGGTTTAACTATGGCTACACCTTC.

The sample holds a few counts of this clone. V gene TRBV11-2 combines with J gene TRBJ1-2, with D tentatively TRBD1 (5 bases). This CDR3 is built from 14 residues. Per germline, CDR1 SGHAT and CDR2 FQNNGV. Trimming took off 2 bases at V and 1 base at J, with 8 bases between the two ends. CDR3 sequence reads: CASSLTGDNYGYTF. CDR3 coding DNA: TGTGCCAGCAGCTTAACGGGGGATAACTATGGCTACACCTTC. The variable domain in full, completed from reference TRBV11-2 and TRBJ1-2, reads EAGVAQSPRYKIIEKRQSVAFWCNPISGHATLYWYQQILGQGPKLLIQFQNNGVVDDSQLPKDRFSAERLKGVDSTLKIQPAKLEDSAVYLCASSLTGDNYGYTFGSGTRLTVV.

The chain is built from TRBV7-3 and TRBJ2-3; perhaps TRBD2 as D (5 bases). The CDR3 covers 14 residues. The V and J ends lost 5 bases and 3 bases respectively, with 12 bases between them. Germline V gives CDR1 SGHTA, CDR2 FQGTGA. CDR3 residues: CASSPRLRTDTQYF. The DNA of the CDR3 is TGTGCCAGCAGCCCTAGACTAAGGACAGATACGCAGTATTTT.

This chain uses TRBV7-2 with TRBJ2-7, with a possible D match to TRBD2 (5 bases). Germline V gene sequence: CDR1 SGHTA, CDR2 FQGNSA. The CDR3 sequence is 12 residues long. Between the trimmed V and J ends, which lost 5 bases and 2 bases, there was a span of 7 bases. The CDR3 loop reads CASSGGPYEQYF. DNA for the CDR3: TGTGCCAGCAGCGGCGGGCCCTACGAGCAGTACTTC.

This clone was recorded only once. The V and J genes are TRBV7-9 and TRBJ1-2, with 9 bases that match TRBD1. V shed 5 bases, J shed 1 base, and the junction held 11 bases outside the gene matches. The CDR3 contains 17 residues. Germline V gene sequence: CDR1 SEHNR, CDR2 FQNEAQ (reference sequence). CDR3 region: CASSQDRDRAFNYGYTF. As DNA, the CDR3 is TGTGCCAGCAGCCAAGATCGGGACAGGGCTTTTAACTATGGCTACACCTTC.

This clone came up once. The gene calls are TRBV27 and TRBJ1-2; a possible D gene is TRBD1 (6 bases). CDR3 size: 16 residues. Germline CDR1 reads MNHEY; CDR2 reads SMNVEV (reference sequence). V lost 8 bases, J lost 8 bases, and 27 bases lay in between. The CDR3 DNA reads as TGTGCCAGCCCGTTGTATACGCCAGGGACAACCGGAGGCTACACCTTC. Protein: CASPLYTPGTTGGYTF.

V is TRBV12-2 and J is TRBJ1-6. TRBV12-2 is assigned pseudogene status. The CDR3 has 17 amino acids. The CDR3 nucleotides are TGTGCAAGTCGCTTAAGGGGGGGCTGGGGCTATAATTCACCCCTCCACTTT. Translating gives CASRLRGGWGYNSPLHF.

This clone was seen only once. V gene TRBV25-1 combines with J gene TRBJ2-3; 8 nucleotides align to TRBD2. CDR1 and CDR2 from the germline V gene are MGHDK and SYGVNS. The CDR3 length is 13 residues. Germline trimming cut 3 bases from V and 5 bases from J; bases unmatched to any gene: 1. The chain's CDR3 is CASSDGREDTQYF. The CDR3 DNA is TGTGCCAGCAGTGACGGGAGGGAAGATACGCAGTATTTT.

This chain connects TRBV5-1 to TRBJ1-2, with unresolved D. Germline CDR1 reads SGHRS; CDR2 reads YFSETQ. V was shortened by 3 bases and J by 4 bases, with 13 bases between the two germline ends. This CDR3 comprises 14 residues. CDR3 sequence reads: CASSSAVGGYGYTF. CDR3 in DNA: TGCGCCAGCAGCTCGGCCGTAGGAGGCTATGGCTACACCTTC.

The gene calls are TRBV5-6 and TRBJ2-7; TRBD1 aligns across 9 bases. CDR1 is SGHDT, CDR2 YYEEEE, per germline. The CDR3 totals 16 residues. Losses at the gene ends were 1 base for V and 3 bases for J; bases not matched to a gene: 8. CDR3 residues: CASSLSIMGQGYEQYF. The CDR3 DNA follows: TGTGCCAGCAGCTTGTCCATTATGGGACAGGGCTACGAGCAGTACTTC.

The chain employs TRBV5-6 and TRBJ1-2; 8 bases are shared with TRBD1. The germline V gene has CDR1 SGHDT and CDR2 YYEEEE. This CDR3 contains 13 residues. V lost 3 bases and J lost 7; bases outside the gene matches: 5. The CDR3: CASSWTGTGGYTF. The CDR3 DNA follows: TGTGCCAGCAGCTGGACAGGGACGGGTGGCTACACCTTC. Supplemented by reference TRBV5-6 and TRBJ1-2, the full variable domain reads DAGVTQSPTHLIKTRGQQVTLRCSPKSGHDTVSWYQQALGQGPQFIFQYYEEEERQRGNFPDRFSGHQFPNYSSELNVNALLLGDSALYLCASSWTGTGGYTFGSGTRLTVV.

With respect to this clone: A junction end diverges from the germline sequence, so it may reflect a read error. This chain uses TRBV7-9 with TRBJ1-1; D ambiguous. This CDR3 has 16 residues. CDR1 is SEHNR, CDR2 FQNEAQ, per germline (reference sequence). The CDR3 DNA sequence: TGTTCCAGCAGCTTAGGACTAAGATGGGAGGGCACTGAAGCTTTCTTT. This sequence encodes CSSSLGLRWEGTEAFF.

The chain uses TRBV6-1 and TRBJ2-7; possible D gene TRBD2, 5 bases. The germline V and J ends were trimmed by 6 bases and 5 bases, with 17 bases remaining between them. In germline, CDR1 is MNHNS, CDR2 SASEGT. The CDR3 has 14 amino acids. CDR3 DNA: TGTGCCAGCAGCCGGGATAGGGTAGTAAACGAGCAGTACTTC. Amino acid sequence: CASSRDRVVNEQYF.

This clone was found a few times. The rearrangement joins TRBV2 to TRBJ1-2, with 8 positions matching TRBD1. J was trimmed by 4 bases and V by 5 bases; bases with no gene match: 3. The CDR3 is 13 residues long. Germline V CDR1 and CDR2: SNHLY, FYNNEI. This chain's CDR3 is CASSITGGYGYTF. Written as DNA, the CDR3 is TGTGCCAGCAGTATAACAGGGGGCTATGGCTACACCTTC.

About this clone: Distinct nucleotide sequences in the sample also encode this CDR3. For the CDR3, the DNA is TGCAGCGTGGGACATACGAACACCGGGGAGCTGTTTTTT. It yields the protein CSVGHTNTGELFF. The V call is TRBV29-1, the J call TRBJ2-2, with D perhaps matching TRBD1 (6 bases). This CDR3 contains 13 residues. Trimming cost V 6 bases and J 0 bases, with 8 bases left between them. Germline CDR1 reads SQVTM; CDR2 reads ANQGSEA.

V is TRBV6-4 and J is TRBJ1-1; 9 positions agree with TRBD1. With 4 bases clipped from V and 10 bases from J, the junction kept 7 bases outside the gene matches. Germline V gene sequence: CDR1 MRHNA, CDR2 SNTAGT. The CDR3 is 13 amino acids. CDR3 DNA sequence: TGTGCCAGCAGTGCTCCGGGGACAGGGCGAGCTTTCTTT. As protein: CASSAPGTGRAFF.

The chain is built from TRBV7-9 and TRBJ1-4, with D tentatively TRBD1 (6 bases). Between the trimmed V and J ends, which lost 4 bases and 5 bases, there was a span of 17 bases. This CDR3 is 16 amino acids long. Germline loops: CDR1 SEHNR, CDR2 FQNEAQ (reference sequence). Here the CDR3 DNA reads TGTGCCAGCAGCTCACTCTTTTCGGGGGGCAATGAAAAACTGTTTTTT. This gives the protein CASSSLFSGGNEKLFF.

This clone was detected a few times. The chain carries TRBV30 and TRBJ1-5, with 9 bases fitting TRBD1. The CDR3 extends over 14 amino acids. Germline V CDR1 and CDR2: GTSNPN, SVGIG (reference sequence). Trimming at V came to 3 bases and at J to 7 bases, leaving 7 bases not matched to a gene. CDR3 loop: CAWSWDRVGQPQHF. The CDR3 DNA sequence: TGTGCCTGGAGCTGGGACAGGGTTGGACAGCCCCAGCATTTT.